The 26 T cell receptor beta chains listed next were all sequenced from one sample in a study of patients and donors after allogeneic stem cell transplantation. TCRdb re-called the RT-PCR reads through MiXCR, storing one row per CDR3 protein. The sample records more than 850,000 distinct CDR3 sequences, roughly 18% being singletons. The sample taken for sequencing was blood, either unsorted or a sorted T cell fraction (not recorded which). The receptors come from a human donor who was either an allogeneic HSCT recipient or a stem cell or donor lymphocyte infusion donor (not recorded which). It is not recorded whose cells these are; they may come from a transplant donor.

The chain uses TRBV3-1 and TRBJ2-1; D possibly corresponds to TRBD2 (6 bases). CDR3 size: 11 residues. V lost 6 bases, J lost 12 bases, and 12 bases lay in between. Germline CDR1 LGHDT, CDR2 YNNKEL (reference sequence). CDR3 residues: CASSRGARQFF. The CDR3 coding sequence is TGTGCCAGCAGTCGCGGGGCTCGGCAGTTCTTC.

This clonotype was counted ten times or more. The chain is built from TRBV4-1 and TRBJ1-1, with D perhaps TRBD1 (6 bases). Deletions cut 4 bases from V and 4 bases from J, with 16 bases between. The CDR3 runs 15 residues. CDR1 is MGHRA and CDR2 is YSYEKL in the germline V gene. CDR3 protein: CASSLPDRKGTEAFF. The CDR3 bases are TGCGCCAGCAGCCTCCCGGACAGAAAGGGCACTGAAGCTTTCTTT.

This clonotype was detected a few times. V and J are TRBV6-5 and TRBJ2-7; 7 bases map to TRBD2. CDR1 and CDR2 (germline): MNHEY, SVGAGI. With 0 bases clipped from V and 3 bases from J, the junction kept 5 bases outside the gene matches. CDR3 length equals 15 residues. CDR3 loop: CASSYSLSGNYEQYF. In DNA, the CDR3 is TGTGCCAGCAGTTACTCTTTGAGCGGGAACTACGAGCAGTACTTC.

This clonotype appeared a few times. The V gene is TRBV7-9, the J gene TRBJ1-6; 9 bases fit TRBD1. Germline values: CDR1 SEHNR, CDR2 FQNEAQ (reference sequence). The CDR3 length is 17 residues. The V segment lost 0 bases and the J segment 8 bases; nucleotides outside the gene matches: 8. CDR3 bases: TGTGCCAGCAGCTTAGCCACCTCGGACAGGGGTGATTCACCCCTCCACTTT. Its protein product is CASSLATSDRGDSPLHF.

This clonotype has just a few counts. In DNA, the CDR3 is TGTGCCATCAGTGAGGGGACCCGTTATAGCAATCAGCCCCAGCATTTT. Protein sequence: CAISEGTRYSNQPQHF. The chain is built from TRBV10-3 and TRBJ1-5, with D maybe TRBD1 (5 bases). CDR3 size: 16 residues. The germline V gene has CDR1 ENHRY and CDR2 SYGVKD. With 2 bases removed from V and 0 bases from J, the gap between germline ends came to 11 bases.

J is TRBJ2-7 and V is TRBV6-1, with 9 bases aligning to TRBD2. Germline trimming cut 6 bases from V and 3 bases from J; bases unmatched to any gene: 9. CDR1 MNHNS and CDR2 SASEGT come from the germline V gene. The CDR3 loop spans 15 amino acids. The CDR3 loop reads CASSGVRGGLYEQYF. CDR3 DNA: TGTGCCAGCAGCGGGGTGCGGGGGGGCCTCTACGAGCAGTACTTC.

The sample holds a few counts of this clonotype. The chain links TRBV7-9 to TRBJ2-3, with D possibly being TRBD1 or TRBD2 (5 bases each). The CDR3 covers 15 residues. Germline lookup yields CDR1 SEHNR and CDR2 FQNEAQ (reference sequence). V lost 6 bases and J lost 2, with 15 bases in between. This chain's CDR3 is CASRRQGPFTDTQYF. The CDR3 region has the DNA TGTGCCAGCAGACGCCAGGGACCCTTCACAGATACGCAGTATTTT.

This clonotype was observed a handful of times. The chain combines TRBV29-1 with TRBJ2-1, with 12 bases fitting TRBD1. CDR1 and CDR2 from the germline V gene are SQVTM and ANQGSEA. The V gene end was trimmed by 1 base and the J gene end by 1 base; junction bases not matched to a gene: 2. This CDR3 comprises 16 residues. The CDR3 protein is CSVEGGQGASYNEQFF. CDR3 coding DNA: TGCAGCGTTGAAGGGGGACAGGGGGCTTCCTACAATGAGCAGTTCTTC.

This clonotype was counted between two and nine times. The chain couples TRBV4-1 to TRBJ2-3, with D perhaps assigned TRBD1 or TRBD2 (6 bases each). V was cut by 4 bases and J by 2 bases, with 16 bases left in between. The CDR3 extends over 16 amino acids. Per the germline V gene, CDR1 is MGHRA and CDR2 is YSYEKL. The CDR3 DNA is TGCGCCAGCAGCCCGAACGGTTGGGGGGCCACAGATACGCAGTATTTT. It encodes CASSPNGWGATDTQYF.

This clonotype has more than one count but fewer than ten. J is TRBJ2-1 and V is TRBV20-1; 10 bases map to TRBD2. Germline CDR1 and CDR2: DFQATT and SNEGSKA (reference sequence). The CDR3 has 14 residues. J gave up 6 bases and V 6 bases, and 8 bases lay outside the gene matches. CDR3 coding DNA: TGCAGTGCCAGAATAGCGGGAGGCCCCAATGAGCAGTTCTTC. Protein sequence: CSARIAGGPNEQFF.

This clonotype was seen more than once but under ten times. In DNA, the CDR3 is TGTGCCACCAGCAGAGCTGAGGTACCTTCATATGGCTACACCTTC. As protein: CATSRAEVPSYGYTF. This sequence joins TRBV15 and TRBJ1-2; D unclear. Germline loops: CDR1 LNHNV, CDR2 YYDKDF (reference sequence). V lost 1 base to trimming and J lost 5 bases, with 14 bases between them. The CDR3 contains 15 residues.

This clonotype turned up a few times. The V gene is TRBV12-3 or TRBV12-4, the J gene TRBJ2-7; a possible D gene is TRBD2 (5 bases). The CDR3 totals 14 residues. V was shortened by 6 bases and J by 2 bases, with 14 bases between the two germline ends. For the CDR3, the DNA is TGTGCCAGCAGCCCCACAGACGGGACCTACGAGCAGTACTTC. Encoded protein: CASSPTDGTYEQYF.

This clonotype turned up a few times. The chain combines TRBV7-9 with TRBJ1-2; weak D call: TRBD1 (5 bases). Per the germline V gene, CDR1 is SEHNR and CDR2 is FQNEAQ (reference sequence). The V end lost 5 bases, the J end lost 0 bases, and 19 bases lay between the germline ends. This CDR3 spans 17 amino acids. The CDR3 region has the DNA TGTGCCAGCAGCCGATTCCCGGGACCGGTAGCTAACTATGGCTACACCTTC. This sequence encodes CASSRFPGPVANYGYTF.

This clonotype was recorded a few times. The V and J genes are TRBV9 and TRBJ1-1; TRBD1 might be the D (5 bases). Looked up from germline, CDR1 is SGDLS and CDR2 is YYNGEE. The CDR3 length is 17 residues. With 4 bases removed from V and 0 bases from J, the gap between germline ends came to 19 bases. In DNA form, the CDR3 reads TGTGCCAGCAGCTCCGAGGAGGGGAAAAGAATGAACACTGAAGCTTTCTTT. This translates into CASSSEEGKRMNTEAFF.

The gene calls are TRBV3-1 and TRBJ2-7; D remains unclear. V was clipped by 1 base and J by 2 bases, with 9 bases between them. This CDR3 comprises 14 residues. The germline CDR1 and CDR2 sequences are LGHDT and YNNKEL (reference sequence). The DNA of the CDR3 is TGTGCCAGCAGCCAAGTCGGTAGACCCTACGAGCAGTACTTC. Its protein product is CASSQVGRPYEQYF.

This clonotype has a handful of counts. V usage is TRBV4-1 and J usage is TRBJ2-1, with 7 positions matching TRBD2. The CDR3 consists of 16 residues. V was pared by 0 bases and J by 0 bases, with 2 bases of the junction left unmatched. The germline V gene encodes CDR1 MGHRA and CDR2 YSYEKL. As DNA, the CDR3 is TGCGCCAGCAGCCAAGAGCTAGCGGACTCCTACAATGAGCAGTTCTTC. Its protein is CASSQELADSYNEQFF.

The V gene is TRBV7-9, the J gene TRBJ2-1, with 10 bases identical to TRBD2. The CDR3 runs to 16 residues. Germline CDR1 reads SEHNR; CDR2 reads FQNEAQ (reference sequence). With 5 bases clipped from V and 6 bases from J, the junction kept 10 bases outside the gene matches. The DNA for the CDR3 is TGTGCCAGCAGCCCAAACAGCGGGAGGGAGAGCAATGAGCAGTTCTTC. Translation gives CASSPNSGRESNEQFF.

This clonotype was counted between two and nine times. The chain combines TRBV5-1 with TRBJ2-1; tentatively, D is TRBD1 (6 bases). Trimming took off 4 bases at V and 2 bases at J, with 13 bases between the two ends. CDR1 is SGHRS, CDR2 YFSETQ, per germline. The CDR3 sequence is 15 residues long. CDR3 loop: CASSQATGPYNEQFF. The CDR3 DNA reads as TGCGCCAGCAGCCAAGCGACAGGCCCCTACAATGAGCAGTTCTTC. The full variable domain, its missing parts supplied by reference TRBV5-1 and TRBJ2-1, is KAGVTQTPRYLIKTRGQQVTLSCSPISGHRSVSWYQQTPGQGLQFLFEYFSETQRNKGNFPGRFSGRQFSNSRSEMNVSTLELGDSALYLCASSQATGPYNEQFFGPGTRLTVL.

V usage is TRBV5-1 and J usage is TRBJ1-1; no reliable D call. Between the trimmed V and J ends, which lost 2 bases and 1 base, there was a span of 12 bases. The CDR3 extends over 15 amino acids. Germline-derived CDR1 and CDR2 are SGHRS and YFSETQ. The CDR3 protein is CASSFRSAGNTEAFF. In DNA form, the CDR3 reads TGCGCCAGCAGCTTTCGTTCGGCGGGGAACACTGAAGCTTTCTTT. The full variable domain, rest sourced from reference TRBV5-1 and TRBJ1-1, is KAGVTQTPRYLIKTRGQQVTLSCSPISGHRSVSWYQQTPGQGLQFLFEYFSETQRNKGNFPGRFSGRQFSNSRSEMNVSTLELGDSALYLCASSFRSAGNTEAFFGQGTRLTVV.

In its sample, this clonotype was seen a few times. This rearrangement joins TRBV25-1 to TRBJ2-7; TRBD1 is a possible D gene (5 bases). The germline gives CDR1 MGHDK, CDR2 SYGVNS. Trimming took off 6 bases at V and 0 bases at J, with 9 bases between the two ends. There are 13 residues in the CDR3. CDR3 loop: CASRQDNSYEQYF. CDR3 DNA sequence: TGTGCCAGCAGACAGGATAACTCCTACGAGCAGTACTTC.

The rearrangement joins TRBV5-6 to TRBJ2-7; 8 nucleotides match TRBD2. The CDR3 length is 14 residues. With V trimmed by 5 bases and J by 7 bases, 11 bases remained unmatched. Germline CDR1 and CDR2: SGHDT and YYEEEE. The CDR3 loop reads CASSYGTSLKEQYF. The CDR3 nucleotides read TGTGCCAGCAGTTACGGGACTAGTCTGAAGGAGCAGTACTTC.

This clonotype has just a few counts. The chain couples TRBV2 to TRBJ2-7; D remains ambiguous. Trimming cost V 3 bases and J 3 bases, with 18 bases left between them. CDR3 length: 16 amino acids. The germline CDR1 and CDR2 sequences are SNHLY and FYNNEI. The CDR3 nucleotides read TGTGCCAGCAGTGATCAATCGGTAAGGTTTAACTACGAGCAGTACTTC. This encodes CASSDQSVRFNYEQYF.

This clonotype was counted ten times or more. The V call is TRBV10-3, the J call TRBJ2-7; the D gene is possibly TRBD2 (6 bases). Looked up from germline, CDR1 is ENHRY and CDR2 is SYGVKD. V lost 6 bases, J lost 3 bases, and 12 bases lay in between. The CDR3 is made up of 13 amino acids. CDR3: CAISRDFSYEQYF. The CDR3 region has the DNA TGTGCCATCAGCCGGGACTTTAGCTACGAGCAGTACTTC.

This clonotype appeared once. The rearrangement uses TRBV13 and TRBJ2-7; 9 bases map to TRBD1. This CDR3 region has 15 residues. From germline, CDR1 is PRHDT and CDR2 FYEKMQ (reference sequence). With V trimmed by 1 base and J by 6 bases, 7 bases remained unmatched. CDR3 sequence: CASSLEGGGQGEQYF. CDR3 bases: TGTGCCAGCAGCTTAGAGGGGGGGGGACAGGGCGAGCAGTACTTC.

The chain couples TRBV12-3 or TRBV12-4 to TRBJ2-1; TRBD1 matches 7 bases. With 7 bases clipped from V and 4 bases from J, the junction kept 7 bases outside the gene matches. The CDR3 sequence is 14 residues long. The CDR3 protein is CASTTGTEYNEQFF. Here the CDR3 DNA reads TGTGCCAGCACCACGGGGACAGAATACAATGAGCAGTTCTTC.

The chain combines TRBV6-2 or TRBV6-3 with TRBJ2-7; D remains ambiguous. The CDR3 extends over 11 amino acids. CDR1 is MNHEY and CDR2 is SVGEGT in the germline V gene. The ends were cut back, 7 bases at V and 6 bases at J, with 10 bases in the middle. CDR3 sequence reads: CASTQVGEQYF. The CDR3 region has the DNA TGTGCCAGCACCCAAGTTGGCGAGCAGTACTTC.